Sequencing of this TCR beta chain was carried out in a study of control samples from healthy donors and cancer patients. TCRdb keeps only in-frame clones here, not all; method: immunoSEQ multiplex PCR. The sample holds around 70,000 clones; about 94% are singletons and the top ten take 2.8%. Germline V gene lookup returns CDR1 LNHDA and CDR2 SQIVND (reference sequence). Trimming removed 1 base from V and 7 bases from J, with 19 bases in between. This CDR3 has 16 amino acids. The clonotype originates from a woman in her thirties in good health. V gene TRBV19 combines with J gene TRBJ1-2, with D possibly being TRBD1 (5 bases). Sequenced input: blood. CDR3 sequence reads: CASSIGNPGTPGGYTF. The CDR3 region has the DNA TGTGCCAGTAGTATAGGGAATCCCGGGACTCCGGGTGGCTACACCTTC. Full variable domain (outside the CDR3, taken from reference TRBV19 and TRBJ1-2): DGGITQSPKYLFRKEGQNVTLSCEQNLNHDAMYWYRQDPGQGLRLIYYSQIVNDFQKGDIAEGYSVSREKKESFPLTVTSAQKNPTAFYLCASSIGNPGTPGGYTFGSGTRLTVV.